This paragraph reports one T cell receptor beta chain. This specimen belongs to a study of blood T cell repertoires in COVID-19. About the study: There were acute and convalescent COVID-19 samples, and they came from the United States, Italy and Spain. The cDNA or gDNA used as material had been derived from T cells, B-cell-depleted T cells, or PBMCs.

CDR3 length: 16 residues. Germline V gene sequence: CDR1 ENHRY, CDR2 SYGVKD. After removal of 10 bases from V and 1 base from J, the junction contained 8 bases not matched to a gene. How the authors handled the data: From reference gene primer amplification, estimates of nucleated cell counts were derived. Assay: immunoSEQ multiplex PCR; the TCRdb copy retains only in-frame clones and omits some. D and trimming come from the DNA, and the V and J calls and clone size come from that table. The repertoire has about 42,000 clones, about 88% of them found once; the top ten carry 13%. This TCR derives from a woman between 65 and 79 years old in a cohort sampled during active COVID-19. The chain joins TRBV10-3 to TRBJ2-7, with 15 bases identical to TRBD2. Sequenced: peripheral blood. The CDR3 sequence: CATGLAGGPSSYEQYF. In DNA form, the CDR3 reads TGTGCCACCGGACTAGCGGGAGGGCCTTCTTCCTACGAGCAGTACTTC.